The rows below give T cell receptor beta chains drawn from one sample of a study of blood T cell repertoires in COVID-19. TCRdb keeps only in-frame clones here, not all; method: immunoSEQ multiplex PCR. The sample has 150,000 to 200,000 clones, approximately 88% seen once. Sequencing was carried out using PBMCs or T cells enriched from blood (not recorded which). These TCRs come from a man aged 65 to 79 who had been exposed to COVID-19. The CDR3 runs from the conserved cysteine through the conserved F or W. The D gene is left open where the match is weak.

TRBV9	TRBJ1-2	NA	CASSVFSGNYGYTF
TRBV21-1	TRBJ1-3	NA	CASSKGRGLGNTIYF
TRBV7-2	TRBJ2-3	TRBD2	CASSRVTSGGYTDTQYF
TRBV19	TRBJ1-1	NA	CASSLGVRAEAFF
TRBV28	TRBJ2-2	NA	CASSLTRQAGELFF
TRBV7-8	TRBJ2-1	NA	CASSPLISLLDNEQFF
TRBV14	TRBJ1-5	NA	CASSSMGLNPNQPQHF
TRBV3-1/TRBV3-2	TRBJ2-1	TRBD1	CASSPFPGRGGDEQFF
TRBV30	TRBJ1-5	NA	CAWSRRGNQPQHF
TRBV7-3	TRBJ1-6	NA	CASSFLDSPLHF
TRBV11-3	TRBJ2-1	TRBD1	CASSSYRDREANEQFF
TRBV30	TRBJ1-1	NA	CACLVLRGAFF
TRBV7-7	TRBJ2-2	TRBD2	CASSPRVGTSGNTGELFF
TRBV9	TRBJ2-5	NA	CASSSRRRDQETQYF
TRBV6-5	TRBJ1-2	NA	CATSPGVSGYTF
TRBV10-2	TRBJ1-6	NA	CASSRDSNSPLHF
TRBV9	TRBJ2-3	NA	CASSVIPGGTDTQYF
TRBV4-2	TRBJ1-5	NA	CASSQVFNAGQPQHF